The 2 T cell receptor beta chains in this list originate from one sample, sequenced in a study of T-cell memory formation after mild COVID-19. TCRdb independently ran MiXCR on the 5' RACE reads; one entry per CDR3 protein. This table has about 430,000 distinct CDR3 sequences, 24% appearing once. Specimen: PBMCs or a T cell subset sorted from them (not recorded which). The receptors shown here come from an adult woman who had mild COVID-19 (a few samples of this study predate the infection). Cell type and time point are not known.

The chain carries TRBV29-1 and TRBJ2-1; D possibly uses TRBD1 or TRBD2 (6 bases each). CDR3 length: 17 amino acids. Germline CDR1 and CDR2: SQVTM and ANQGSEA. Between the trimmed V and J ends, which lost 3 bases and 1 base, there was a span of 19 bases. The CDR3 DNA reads TGCAGCGTTGATGGCTTCCTCGGGGGCGCGTCCTACAATGAGCAGTTCTTC. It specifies CSVDGFLGGASYNEQFF.

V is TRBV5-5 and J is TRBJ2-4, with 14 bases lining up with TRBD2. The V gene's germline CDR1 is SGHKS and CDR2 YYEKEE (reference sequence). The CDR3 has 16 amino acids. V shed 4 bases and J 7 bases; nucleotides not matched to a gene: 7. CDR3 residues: CASSQGTSGRGNIQYF. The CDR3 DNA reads TGTGCCAGCAGCCAAGGGACTAGCGGGAGAGGTAACATTCAGTACTTC.